This TCR beta chain stems from a study of T cell clonotyping in hematopoietic cell transplantation. Findings of the study overall: Pathologically expanded recipient clonotypes increased progressively from day 30 to day 180 as diversity fell.

Germline V CDR1 and CDR2: SQVTM, ANQGSEA. V shed 6 bases and J 3 bases; nucleotides not matched to a gene: 4. CDR3 length: 12 amino acids. A word on this clone: Its target is not known.

Measured with immunoSEQ multiplex PCR; TCRdb has only the in-frame clones, and not every one. The data show around 16,000 clones, about nine tenths seen once. The TCR was taken from a man aged 50 or older in good health. Some clones in this sample may be carry-over from other donors' samples. The source material was peripheral blood mononuclear cells. The gene calls are TRBV29-1 and TRBJ1-2; TRBD1 aligns across 7 bases. The CDR3 coding sequence is TGCAGCGTCGAACAGGGGTACTATGGCTACACCTTC. Translation: CSVEQGYYGYTF.